Listed here are 3 T cell receptor beta chains from one sample, sequenced in a study of blood T cell repertoires in COVID-19. Only in-frame clones appear in the TCRdb table, and some are missing; sequencing was by immunoSEQ multiplex PCR. The data show about 52,000 clones, about nine tenths seen once. The sequenced sample consisted of peripheral blood. The receptors were gathered from a man aged 65 to 79 with acute or convalescent COVID-19.

In its sample, this clone was seen once. The chain employs TRBV4-1 and TRBJ2-1, with 12 bases matching TRBD2. V shed 8 bases, J shed 7 bases, and the junction held 9 bases outside the gene matches. Germline CDR1 and CDR2: MGHRA and YSYEKL. The CDR3 has 15 amino acids. The CDR3 nucleotides are TGCGCCAGCGGACGACTAGCGGGAGTAAGAAATGAGCAGTTCTTC. It codes for CASGRLAGVRNEQFF.

This chain links TRBV6-4 with TRBJ1-6, with a tentative D call TRBD1 (5 bases). The CDR3 is 14 residues long. The V gene lost 4 bases and the J gene lost 5 bases, with 9 bases spanning the gap. Per germline, CDR1 MRHNA and CDR2 SNTAGT. This chain's CDR3 is CASSVRRDNSPLHF. CDR3 sequence (DNA): TGTGCCAGCAGTGTTCGCAGGGATAATTCACCCCTCCACTTT.

The chain has TRBV19 and TRBJ1-2; no clear D. This CDR3 is built from 15 residues. V was clipped by 3 bases and J by 4 bases, with 15 bases between them. Germline CDR1 and CDR2: LNHDA and SQIVND (reference sequence). The CDR3 nucleotides are TGTGCCAGTAGTATGAGGCGGATCGAAGTCTATGGCTACACCTTC. The encoded protein is CASSMRRIEVYGYTF.